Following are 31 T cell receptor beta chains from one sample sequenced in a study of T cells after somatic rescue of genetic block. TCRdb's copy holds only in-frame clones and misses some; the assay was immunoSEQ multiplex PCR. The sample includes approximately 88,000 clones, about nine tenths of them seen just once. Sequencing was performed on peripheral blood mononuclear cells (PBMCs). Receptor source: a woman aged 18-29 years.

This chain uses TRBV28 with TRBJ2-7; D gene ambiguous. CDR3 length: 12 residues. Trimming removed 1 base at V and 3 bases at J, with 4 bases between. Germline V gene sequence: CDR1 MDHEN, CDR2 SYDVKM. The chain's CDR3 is CASSLLNYEQYF. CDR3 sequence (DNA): TGTGCCAGCAGTTTATTGAACTACGAGCAGTACTTC.

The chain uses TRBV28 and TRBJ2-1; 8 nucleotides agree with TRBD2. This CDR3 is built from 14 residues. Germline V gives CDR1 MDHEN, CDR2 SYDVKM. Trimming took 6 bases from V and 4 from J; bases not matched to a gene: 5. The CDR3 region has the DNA TGTGCCAGCAGGTTGGCGGGGGGATACAATGAGCAGTTCTTC. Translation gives CASRLAGGYNEQFF. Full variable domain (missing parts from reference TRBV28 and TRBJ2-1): DVKVTQSSRYLVKRTGEKVFLECVQDMDHENMFWYRQDPGLGLRLIYFSYDVKMKEKGDIPEGYSVSREKKERFSLILESASTNQTSMYLCASRLAGGYNEQFFGPGTRLTVL.

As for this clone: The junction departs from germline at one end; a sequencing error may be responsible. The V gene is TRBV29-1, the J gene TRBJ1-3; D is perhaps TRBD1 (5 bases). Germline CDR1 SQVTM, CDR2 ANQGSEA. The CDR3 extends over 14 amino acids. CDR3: CSVEGTLSGNTIYF. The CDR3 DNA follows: TGCAGCGTCGAAGGGACCCTCTCTGGAAACACCATATATTTT. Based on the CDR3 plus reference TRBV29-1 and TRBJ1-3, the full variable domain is SAVISQKPSRDICQRGTSLTIQCQVDSQVTMMFWYRQQPGQSLTLIATANQGSEATYESGFVIDKFPISRPNLTFSTLTVSNMSPEDSSIYLCSVEGTLSGNTIYFGEGSWLTVV.

The CDR3 DNA reads as TGTGCCAGTAGTGTCCGGACAGGGCGCCCTTTCCTCTATGGCTACACCTTC. It codes for CASSVRTGRPFLYGYTF. This rearrangement joins TRBV19 to TRBJ1-2; TRBD1 aligns across 8 bases. The junction had 15 bases not matched to a gene; V was cut back by 5 bases and J by 4 bases. Looked up from germline, CDR1 is LNHDA and CDR2 is SQIVND (reference sequence). This CDR3 has 17 residues. The full variable domain, completed using reference TRBV19 and TRBJ1-2, is DGGITQSPKYLFRKEGQNVTLSCEQNLNHDAMYWYRQDPGQGLRLIYYSQIVNDFQKGDIAEGYSVSREKKESFPLTVTSAQKNPTAFYLCASSVRTGRPFLYGYTFGSGTRLTVV.

This chain's CDR3 is CATSILGGQTSSYNEQFF. DNA for the CDR3: TGTGCCACCTCCATTCTCGGCGGACAGACGAGCTCCTACAATGAGCAGTTCTTC. The rearrangement joins TRBV7-9 to TRBJ2-1, with D maybe TRBD1 (6 bases). The CDR3 length is 18 residues. Per the germline V gene, CDR1 is SEHNR and CDR2 is FQNEAQ (reference sequence). The V end lost 10 bases, the J end lost 0 bases, and 25 bases lay between the germline ends.

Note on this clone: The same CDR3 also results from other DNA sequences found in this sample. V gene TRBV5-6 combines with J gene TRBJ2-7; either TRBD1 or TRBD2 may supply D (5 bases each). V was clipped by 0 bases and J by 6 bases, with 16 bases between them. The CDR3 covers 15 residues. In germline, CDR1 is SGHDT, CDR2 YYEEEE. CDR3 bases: TGTGCCAGCAGCTTGGGAGGGGCCAGGGTCCGCGAGCAGTACTTC. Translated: CASSLGGARVREQYF.

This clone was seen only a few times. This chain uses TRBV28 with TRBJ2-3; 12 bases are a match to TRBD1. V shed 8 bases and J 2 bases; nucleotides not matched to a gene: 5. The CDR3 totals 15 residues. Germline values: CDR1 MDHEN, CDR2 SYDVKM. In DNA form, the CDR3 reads TGTGCCAGCCTTGGGACAGGGGGCCACACAGATACGCAGTATTTT. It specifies CASLGTGGHTDTQYF.

CDR3 amino acids: CASSGDRGRYNEQFF. Written as DNA, the CDR3 is TGTGCCAGCAGTGGAGACAGGGGACGATACAATGAGCAGTTCTTC. The V gene is TRBV6-1, the J gene TRBJ2-1; TRBD1 agrees at 8 bases. Germline values: CDR1 MNHNS, CDR2 SASEGT. Unmatched junction bases numbered 6, after V lost 4 bases and J lost 4 bases. The CDR3 is 15 residues long.

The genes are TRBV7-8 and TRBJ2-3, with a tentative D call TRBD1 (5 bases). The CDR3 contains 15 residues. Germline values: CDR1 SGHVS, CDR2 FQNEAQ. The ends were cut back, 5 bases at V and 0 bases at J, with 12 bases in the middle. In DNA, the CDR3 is TGTGCCAGCAGCCCTCACAGGTCTAGCACAGATACGCAGTATTTT. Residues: CASSPHRSSTDTQYF.

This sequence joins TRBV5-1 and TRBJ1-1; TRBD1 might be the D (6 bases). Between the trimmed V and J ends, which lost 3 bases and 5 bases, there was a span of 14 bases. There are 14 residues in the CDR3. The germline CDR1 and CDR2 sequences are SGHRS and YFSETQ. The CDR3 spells CASSSEGQGTEAFF. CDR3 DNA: TGCGCCAGCAGCTCCGAGGGGCAGGGGACTGAAGCTTTCTTT.

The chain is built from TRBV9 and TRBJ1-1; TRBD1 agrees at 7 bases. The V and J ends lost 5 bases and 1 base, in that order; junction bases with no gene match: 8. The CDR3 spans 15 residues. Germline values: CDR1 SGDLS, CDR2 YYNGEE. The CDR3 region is CASSDSDRRNTEAFF. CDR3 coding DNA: TGTGCCAGCAGTGACTCGGACAGGAGGAACACTGAAGCTTTCTTT.

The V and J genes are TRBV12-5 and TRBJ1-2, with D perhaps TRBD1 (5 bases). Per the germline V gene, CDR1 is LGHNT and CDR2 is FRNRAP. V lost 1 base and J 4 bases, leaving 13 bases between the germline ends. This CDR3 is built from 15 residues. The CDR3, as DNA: TGTGCTAGTGGTTTGGCCCCGGGACGGCCCTATGGCTACACCTTC. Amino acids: CASGLAPGRPYGYTF. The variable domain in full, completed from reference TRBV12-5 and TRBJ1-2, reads DARVTQTPRHKVTEMGQEVTMRCQPILGHNTVFWYRQTMMQGLELLAYFRNRAPLDDSGMPKDRFSAEMPDATLATLKIQPSEPRDSAVYFCASGLAPGRPYGYTFGSGTRLTVV.

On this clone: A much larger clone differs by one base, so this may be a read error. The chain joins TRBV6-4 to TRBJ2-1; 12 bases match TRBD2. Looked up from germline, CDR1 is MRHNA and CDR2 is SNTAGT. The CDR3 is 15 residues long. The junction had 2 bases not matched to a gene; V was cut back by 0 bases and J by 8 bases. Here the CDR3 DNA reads TGTGCCAGCAGTGACTCGACTAGCGGGAGCCATGAGCAGTTCTTC. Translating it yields CASSDSTSGSHEQFF.

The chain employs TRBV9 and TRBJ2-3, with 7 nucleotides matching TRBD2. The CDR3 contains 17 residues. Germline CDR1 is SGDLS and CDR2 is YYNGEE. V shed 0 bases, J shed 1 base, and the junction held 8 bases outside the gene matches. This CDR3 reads CASSVDPAGIRTDTQYF. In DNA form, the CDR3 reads TGTGCCAGCAGCGTAGATCCAGCGGGGATCCGCACAGATACGCAGTATTTT.

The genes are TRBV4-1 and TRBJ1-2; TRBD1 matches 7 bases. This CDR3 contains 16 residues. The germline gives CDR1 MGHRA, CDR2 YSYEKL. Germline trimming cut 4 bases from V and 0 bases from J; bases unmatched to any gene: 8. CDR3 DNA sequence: TGCGCCAGCAGCCTGGGACAGCGAATTACTAACTATGGCTACACCTTC. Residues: CASSLGQRITNYGYTF.

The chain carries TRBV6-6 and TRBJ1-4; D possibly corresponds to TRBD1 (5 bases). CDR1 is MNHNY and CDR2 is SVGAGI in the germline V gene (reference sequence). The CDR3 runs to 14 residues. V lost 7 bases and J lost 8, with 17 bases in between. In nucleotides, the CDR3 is TGTGCCAGCACTCTCCGGACCTGGGGCGAAAAACTGTTTTTT. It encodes CASTLRTWGEKLFF.

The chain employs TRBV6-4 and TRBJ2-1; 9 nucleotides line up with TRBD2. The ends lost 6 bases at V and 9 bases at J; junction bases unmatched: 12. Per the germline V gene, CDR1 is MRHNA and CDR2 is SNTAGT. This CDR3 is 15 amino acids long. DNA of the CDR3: TGTGCCAGCAGCCTGACTAGCGGCAGAGGGGGTGAGCAGTTCTTC. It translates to CASSLTSGRGGEQFF.

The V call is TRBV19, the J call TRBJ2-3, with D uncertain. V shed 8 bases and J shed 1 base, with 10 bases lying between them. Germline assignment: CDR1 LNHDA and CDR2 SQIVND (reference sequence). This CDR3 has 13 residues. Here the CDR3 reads CASAWVGTDTQYF. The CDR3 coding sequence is TGTGCCAGTGCCTGGGTCGGCACAGATACGCAGTATTTT.

The CDR3 DNA is TGTGCCAGCAGCTTAGGGCGGAATCTCTACAATGAGCAGTTCTTC. Translation gives CASSLGRNLYNEQFF. V is TRBV7-9 and J is TRBJ2-1; the D is unclear. The V gene's germline CDR1 is SEHNR and CDR2 FQNEAQ (reference sequence). V lost 1 base and J lost 3, with 10 bases in between. This CDR3 contains 15 residues.

The CDR3 here is CASSRPGASGMGEQYF. CDR3 DNA sequence: TGTGCCAGCAGTCGCCCCGGGGCTAGCGGGATGGGGGAGCAGTACTTC. The chain joins TRBV27 to TRBJ2-7; TRBD2 agrees at 9 bases. CDR3 length: 16 amino acids. Germline V gene data show CDR1 as MNHEY and CDR2 as SMNVEV (reference sequence). With 5 bases clipped from V and 7 bases from J, the junction kept 15 bases outside the gene matches.

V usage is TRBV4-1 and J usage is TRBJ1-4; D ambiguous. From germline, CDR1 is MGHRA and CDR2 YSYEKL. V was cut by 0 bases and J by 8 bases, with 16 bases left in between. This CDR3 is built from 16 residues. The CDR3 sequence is CASSQDYGLSWEKLFF. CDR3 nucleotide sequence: TGCGCCAGCAGCCAAGATTACGGCCTCAGTTGGGAAAAACTGTTTTTT.

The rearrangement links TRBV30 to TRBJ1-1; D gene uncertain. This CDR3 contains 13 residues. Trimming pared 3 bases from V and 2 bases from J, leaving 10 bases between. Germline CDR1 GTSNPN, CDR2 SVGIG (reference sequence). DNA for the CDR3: TGTGCCTGGAGGTGGCGGATAAACACTGAAGCTTTCTTT. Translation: CAWRWRINTEAFF.

The CDR3 nucleotides are TGTGCCAGCAGTGTTGCGGGAGGGCGCAATGAGCAGTTCTTC. This translates into CASSVAGGRNEQFF. The chain joins TRBV6-4 to TRBJ2-1; 9 bases line up with TRBD2. Germline CDR1 and CDR2: MRHNA and SNTAGT. This CDR3 has 14 residues. V lost 4 bases, J lost 6 bases, and 4 bases stayed unmatched.

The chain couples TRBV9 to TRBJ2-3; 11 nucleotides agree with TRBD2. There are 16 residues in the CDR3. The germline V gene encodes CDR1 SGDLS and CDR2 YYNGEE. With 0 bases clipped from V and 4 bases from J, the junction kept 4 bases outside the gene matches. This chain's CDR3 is CASSVGASGRSDTQYF. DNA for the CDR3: TGTGCCAGCAGCGTAGGGGCTAGCGGGAGGTCAGATACGCAGTATTTT.

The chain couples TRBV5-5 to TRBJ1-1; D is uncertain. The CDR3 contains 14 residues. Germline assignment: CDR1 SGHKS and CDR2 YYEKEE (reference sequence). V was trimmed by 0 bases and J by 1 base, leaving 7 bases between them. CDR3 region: CASSLEPKNTEAFF. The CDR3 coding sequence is TGTGCCAGCAGCTTGGAACCGAAGAACACTGAAGCTTTCTTT.

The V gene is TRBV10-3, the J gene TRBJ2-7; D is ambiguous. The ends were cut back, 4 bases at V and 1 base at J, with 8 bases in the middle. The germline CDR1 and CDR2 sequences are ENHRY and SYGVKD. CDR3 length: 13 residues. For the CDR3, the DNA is TGTGCCATCAGTGTGAAAGGTTCCTACGAGCAGTACTTC. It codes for CAISVKGSYEQYF.

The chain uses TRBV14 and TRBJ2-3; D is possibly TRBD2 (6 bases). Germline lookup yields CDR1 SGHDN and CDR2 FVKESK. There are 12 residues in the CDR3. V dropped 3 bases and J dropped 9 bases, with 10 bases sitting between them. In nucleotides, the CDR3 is TGTGCCAGCAGCCAGACGGCGGGGACGCAGTATTTT. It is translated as CASSQTAGTQYF.

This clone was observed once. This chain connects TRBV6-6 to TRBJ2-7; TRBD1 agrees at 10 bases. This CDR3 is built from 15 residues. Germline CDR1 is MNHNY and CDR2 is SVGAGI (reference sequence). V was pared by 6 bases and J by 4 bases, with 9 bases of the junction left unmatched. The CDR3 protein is CASSTTGGSLYEQYF. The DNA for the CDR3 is TGTGCCAGCAGCACGACAGGGGGCAGTTTGTACGAGCAGTACTTC.

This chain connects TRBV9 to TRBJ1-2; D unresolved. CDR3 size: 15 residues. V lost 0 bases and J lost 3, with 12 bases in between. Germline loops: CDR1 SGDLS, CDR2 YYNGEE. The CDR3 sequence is CASSVGPSGDYGYTF. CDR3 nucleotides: TGTGCCAGCAGCGTAGGCCCGAGTGGGGACTATGGCTACACCTTC. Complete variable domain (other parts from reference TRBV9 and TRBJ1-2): DSGVTQTPKHLITATGQRVTLRCSPRSGDLSVYWYQQSLDQGLQFLIQYYNGEERAKGNILERFSAQQFPDLHSELNLSSLELGDSALYFCASSVGPSGDYGYTFGSGTRLTVV.

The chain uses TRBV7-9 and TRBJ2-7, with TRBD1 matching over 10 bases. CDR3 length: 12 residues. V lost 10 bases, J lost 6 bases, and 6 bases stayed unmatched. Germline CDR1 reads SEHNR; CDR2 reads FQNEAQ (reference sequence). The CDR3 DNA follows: TGTGCCACCCGACAGGGGGCCCGCGAGCAGTACTTC. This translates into CATRQGAREQYF.

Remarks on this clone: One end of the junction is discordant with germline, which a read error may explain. The CDR3 sequence: CASSSGGEQFF. The CDR3 nucleotides read TGTGCTAGCAGTTCCGGGGGTGAGCAGTTCTTC. This rearrangement joins TRBV7-7 to TRBJ2-1; tentative D call: TRBD2 (6 bases). This CDR3 comprises 11 residues. CDR1 is SSHAT, CDR2 FNYEAQ, per germline (reference sequence).